The rows below give T cell receptor beta chains drawn from one sample of a study of OX40 agonist ivuxolimab in advanced cancers. The assay was immunoSEQ multiplex PCR, and TCRdb's table has in-frame clones only and misses some. The sample has tens of thousands of clones, approximately 87% seen once. Sequenced material: CD4+ or CD8+ T cells sorted from blood, taken in a trial of the OX40 agonist ivuxolimab. Receptors were obtained from an adult with an advanced solid tumor such as melanoma, head and neck, liver or kidney cancer. The CDR3 runs from the conserved cysteine through the conserved F or W. D genes are given only for firm matches. Expanded clones are given a class, and other clones once, few, many or no size at all.

DNA: TGTGCCATCAGTCCACAGGGGGACGGGGCCCAGTACTTC
CDR3: CAISPQGDGAQYF
size: .
V: TRBV10-3
J: TRBJ2-5
D: TRBD1
length: 13

DNA: TGTGCCAGCAGCAAAGTTATAGGGCCCGGCAATCAGCCCCAGCATTTT
CDR3: CASSKVIGPGNQPQHF
size: .
V: TRBV21-1
J: TRBJ1-5
D: .
length: 16

DNA: TGTGCCTGGACTAGGCTTAACGAGCAGTACTTC
CDR3: CAWTRLNEQYF
size: .
V: TRBV30
J: TRBJ2-7
D: .
length: 11

DNA: TGTGCCAGCAGCGTTTATAGCAATCAGCCCCAGCATTTT
CDR3: CASSVYSNQPQHF
size: .
V: TRBV7-2
J: TRBJ1-5
D: .
length: 13

DNA: TGTGCCAGCAGGTCCTTTTACGAGCAGTACTTC
CDR3: CASRSFYEQYF
size: once
V: TRBV2
J: TRBJ2-7
D: .
length: 11

DNA: TGTGCCACCAGCAGAGATCGCCCAGCCGCGTATGGCTACACCTTC
CDR3: CATSRDRPAAYGYTF
size: .
V: TRBV15
J: TRBJ1-2
D: .
length: 15

DNA: TGCGCCAGCAGCCCTACAGGCTTGAACACTGAAGCTTTCTTT
CDR3: CASSPTGLNTEAFF
size: .
V: TRBV5-1
J: TRBJ1-1
D: .
length: 14

DNA: TGTGCCAGCAGCTTAGAAACAGGGGCCTCTGGGGCCAACGTCCTGACTTTC
CDR3: CASSLETGASGANVLTF
size: .
V: TRBV7-6
J: TRBJ2-6
D: TRBD1
length: 17

DNA: TGCGCCAGCAGCTTGGGACACTTGAACACTGAAGCTTTCTTT
CDR3: CASSLGHLNTEAFF
size: once
V: TRBV5-1
J: TRBJ1-1
D: .
length: 14

DNA: TGTGCCAGCAGCTTAGGACAGGTCCGGTACAATGAGCAGTTCTTC
CDR3: CASSLGQVRYNEQFF
size: .
V: TRBV5-6
J: TRBJ2-1
D: TRBD1
length: 15

DNA: TGTGCCAGTAGTAGCATAGCCGGGACAGGGCCATACGAGCAGTACTTC
CDR3: CASSSIAGTGPYEQYF
size: .
V: TRBV19
J: TRBJ2-7
D: TRBD1
length: 16

DNA: TGCGCCAGCAGCGGCCTGACAGGGACCACAGATACGCAGTATTTT
CDR3: CASSGLTGTTDTQYF
size: .
V: TRBV5-1
J: TRBJ2-3
D: TRBD1
length: 15

DNA: TGTGCCAGCACGACCACGCCTGGGCTAGGGGGGACAGATACGCAGTATTTT
CDR3: CASTTTPGLGGTDTQYF
size: .
V: TRBV9
J: TRBJ2-3
D: .
length: 17

DNA: TGCGCCAGCAGCTTGGACTGGCAGGATGGCTACACCTTC
CDR3: CASSLDWQDGYTF
size: once
V: TRBV5-1
J: TRBJ1-2
D: .
length: 13

DNA: TGCGCCAGCAGTGATGGCGGCCTGCCCTACGAGCAGTACTTC
CDR3: CASSDGGLPYEQYF
size: .
V: TRBV10-1
J: TRBJ2-7
D: .
length: 14

DNA: TGTGCCAGCAGTGGGACGGCCTACGAGCAGTACTTC
CDR3: CASSGTAYEQYF
size: .
V: TRBV6-5
J: TRBJ2-7
D: .
length: 12

DNA: TGTGCCAGCAGCTTAGGACACCTCACCGGGGAGCTGTTTTTT
CDR3: CASSLGHLTGELFF
size: .
V: TRBV5-6
J: TRBJ2-2
D: .
length: 14

DNA: TGTGCCAGCAGCGTAGAACCTAGCTCCTACGAGCAGTACTTC
CDR3: CASSVEPSSYEQYF
size: .
V: TRBV9
J: TRBJ2-7
D: .
length: 14

DNA: TGTGCCAGCAGTTCCACTAGCGGACCACGAAGGGATACGCAGTATTTT
CDR3: CASSSTSGPRRDTQYF
size: .
V: TRBV25-1
J: TRBJ2-3
D: TRBD2
length: 16

DNA: TGCGCCAGCAGCCAAGTTGGGACAGGGACTACTGGAAACACCATATATTTT
CDR3: CASSQVGTGTTGNTIYF
size: .
V: TRBV4-1
J: TRBJ1-3
D: TRBD1
length: 17

DNA: TGCAGCGTTGTCAGGGGCGACACTGAAGCTTTCTTT
CDR3: CSVVRGDTEAFF
size: few
V: TRBV29-1
J: TRBJ1-1
D: .
length: 12

DNA: TGTGCCAGTAGTCGGGAAAGTTTAAGCTATGGCTACACCTTC
CDR3: CASSRESLSYGYTF
size: once
V: TRBV19
J: TRBJ1-2
D: .
length: 14

DNA: TGTGCCAGCTCAATCAGACAGGGGGAAGCTTTCTTT
CDR3: CASSIRQGEAFF
size: .
V: TRBV18
J: TRBJ1-1
D: TRBD1
length: 12

DNA: TGTGCCACCAGCTGGACGACTGCAGATACGCAGTATTTT
CDR3: CATSWTTADTQYF
size: once
V: TRBV15
J: TRBJ2-3
D: .
length: 13

DNA: TGTGCCAGCTCACCACTTCGATCGGCAGAAACCTACGAGCAGTACTTC
CDR3: CASSPLRSAETYEQYF
size: .
V: TRBV18
J: TRBJ2-7
D: .
length: 16

DNA: TGTGCCAGCAGTTTCCGGGGCTCTGGAAACACCATATATTTT
CDR3: CASSFRGSGNTIYF
size: .
V: TRBV28
J: TRBJ1-3
D: .
length: 14

DNA: TGTGCCAGCAGCTTAGTCCGTGGGGAGCTGTTTTTT
CDR3: CASSLVRGELFF
size: .
V: TRBV11-2
J: TRBJ2-2
D: .
length: 12

DNA: TGCGCCAGCAGCTTGGGAAGTACTAGCGGGGGGATTAGCACAGATACGCAGTATTTT
CDR3: CASSLGSTSGGISTDTQYF
size: .
V: TRBV5-1
J: TRBJ2-3
D: TRBD2
length: 19

DNA: TGTGCCTGGAGTCCCCTCAGGGCTCATGGCTACACCTTC
CDR3: CAWSPLRAHGYTF
size: .
V: TRBV30
J: TRBJ1-2
D: .
length: 13

DNA: TGTGCCAGCAAATGGGACACTCTCTTATACGAGCAGTACTTC
CDR3: CASKWDTLLYEQYF
size: .
V: TRBV6-5
J: TRBJ2-7
D: .
length: 14

DNA: TGTGCCAGCAGTTCCTGGGACAGGGACAATCAGCCCCAGCATTTT
CDR3: CASSSWDRDNQPQHF
size: .
V: TRBV28
J: TRBJ1-5
D: TRBD1
length: 15

DNA: TGCGCCAGCAGTCATTTTGACAGGAGCTACGAGCAGTACTTC
CDR3: CASSHFDRSYEQYF
size: once
V: TRBV5-1
J: TRBJ2-7
D: .
length: 14

DNA: TGTGCCAGCAGTAGAGGGACAGACTACGAGCAGTACTTC
CDR3: CASSRGTDYEQYF
size: once
V: TRBV5-6
J: TRBJ2-7
D: TRBD1
length: 13

DNA: TGTGCCATCGCACTTAGAGGGAACACTGAAGCTTTCTTT
CDR3: CAIALRGNTEAFF
size: few
V: TRBV10-3
J: TRBJ1-1
D: .
length: 13

DNA: TGTGCCAGCAATAGAGCGGGACTGGCCTACGAGCAGTACTTC
CDR3: CASNRAGLAYEQYF
size: .
V: TRBV6-1
J: TRBJ2-7
D: TRBD2
length: 14

DNA: TGTGCCAGCATTTGGGGGCCGAACACTGAAGCTTTCTTT
CDR3: CASIWGPNTEAFF
size: .
V: TRBV2
J: TRBJ1-1
D: .
length: 13

DNA: TGTGCCAGCTCTAACAGACAGGGGGTGTACGAGCAGTACTTC
CDR3: CASSNRQGVYEQYF
size: .
V: TRBV27
J: TRBJ2-7
D: TRBD1
length: 14

DNA: TGTGCCAGCTCGCCCATACCGGGACAGGTTGGCTACACAGATACGCAGTATTTT
CDR3: CASSPIPGQVGYTDTQYF
size: .
V: TRBV18
J: TRBJ2-3
D: TRBD1
length: 18

DNA: TGTGCCTGGAGCCTATCGTATGGCTACACCTTC
CDR3: CAWSLSYGYTF
size: .
V: TRBV30
J: TRBJ1-2
D: .
length: 11

DNA: TGTGCCAGCAGTTTATTCGCTCCCCGGGATAATGAGCAGTTCTTC
CDR3: CASSLFAPRDNEQFF
size: .
V: TRBV27
J: TRBJ2-1
D: .
length: 15

DNA: TGTGCCAGCAAATTAAACAGCCAGTCTGGTGGCTACACCTTC
CDR3: CASKLNSQSGGYTF
size: .
V: TRBV6-5
J: TRBJ1-2
D: .
length: 14

DNA: TGTGCCAGCAGCAACTCCGGGCCCGCGGAAAAACTGTTTTTT
CDR3: CASSNSGPAEKLFF
size: .
V: TRBV7-9
J: TRBJ1-4
D: .
length: 14

DNA: TGCAGCGGCAGAATAGGGGCCGCCAACACCGGGGAGCTGTTTTTT
CDR3: CSGRIGAANTGELFF
size: few
V: TRBV29-1
J: TRBJ2-2
D: .
length: 15

DNA: TGTGCCAGCAGTTTATCGGGACAGGGGTCCTACGAGCAGTACTTC
CDR3: CASSLSGQGSYEQYF
size: once
V: TRBV27
J: TRBJ2-7
D: TRBD1
length: 15

DNA: TGTGCCAGCAGTTTACTGGGGGAGCCCAGGGAGCTGTTTTTT
CDR3: CASSLLGEPRELFF
size: .
V: TRBV27
J: TRBJ2-2
D: .
length: 14

DNA: TGTGCCAGCAGCCCCTCCGACAGGTCGGAGACCCAGTACTTC
CDR3: CASSPSDRSETQYF
size: .
V: TRBV7-9
J: TRBJ2-5
D: .
length: 14

DNA: TGTGCCAGCGCACGGGACAGCCAAGAGACCCAGTACTTC
CDR3: CASARDSQETQYF
size: .
V: TRBV2
J: TRBJ2-5
D: TRBD1
length: 13

DNA: TGTGCCAGCAGTTACGGTGCGGGACTAGTGACAGATACGCAGTATTTT
CDR3: CASSYGAGLVTDTQYF
size: few
V: TRBV6-6
J: TRBJ2-3
D: TRBD2
length: 16

DNA: TGTGCCAGCAGCCAACTCAGCCGTGGGGGCGGGAGGGCCGTTGAGCAGTTCTTC
CDR3: CASSQLSRGGGRAVEQFF
size: .
V: TRBV14
J: TRBJ2-1
D: TRBD2
length: 18

DNA: TGTGCCAGCAGTTACCCAACTAGCGGGAGTCTCAATGAGCAGTTCTTC
CDR3: CASSYPTSGSLNEQFF
size: .
V: TRBV6-5
J: TRBJ2-1
D: TRBD2
length: 16